The 32 T cell receptor beta chains below were found in one sample sequenced in a study of T cells in tumors after PD-1 blockade. Using immunoSEQ multiplex PCR, the repertoire was profiled, and TCRdb retains in-frame clones only, with some absent. Among 9,100 or so clones listed, 55% to 75% were seen once. Sequencing was performed on tumor tissue, taken after anti-PD-1 treatment. The receptors here all came from a human donor with basal cell carcinoma.

The chain recombines TRBV28 with TRBJ2-3; D is unclear. This CDR3 region has 15 residues. V was shortened by 7 bases and J by 0 bases, with 14 bases between the two germline ends. Germline CDR1 and CDR2: MDHEN and SYDVKM. This CDR3 reads CASIASDQSTDTQYF. The CDR3, as DNA: TGTGCCAGCATTGCGTCTGACCAGAGCACAGATACGCAGTATTTT.

The chain has TRBV10-1 and TRBJ2-2, with 7 bases aligning to TRBD1. Germline V gene sequence: CDR1 WNHNN, CDR2 SYGVQD (reference sequence). The CDR3 loop spans 13 amino acids. V trimming: 10 bases; J trimming: 7 bases; junction bases outside the gene matches: 9. Here the CDR3 DNA reads TGCGCCAAGACACAGGGGTGTGGCGGGGAGCTGTTTTTT. Translation gives CAKTQGCGGELFF.

The table lists this clone with a few counts. J is TRBJ1-1 and V is TRBV6-6, with 7 bases that match TRBD1. In germline, CDR1 is MNHNY, CDR2 SVGAGI (reference sequence). V gave up 4 bases and J gave up 3 bases; unmatched junction bases: 5. This CDR3 contains 14 residues. CDR3 bases: TGTGCCAGCAGTTCCCGACAGGGATACACTGAAGCTTTCTTT. Translating it yields CASSSRQGYTEAFF.

The count of this clone is one. CDR3 region: CASSRPLSGQVQETQYF. For the CDR3, the DNA is TGTGCCAGCAGCCGACCCCTTTCCGGACAGGTACAAGAGACCCAGTACTTC. This chain connects TRBV5-8 to TRBJ2-5, with TRBD1 identical over 7 bases. The germline V gene encodes CDR1 SGHTS and CDR2 YDEGEE. The length of the CDR3 is 17 residues. The V gene end was trimmed by 4 bases and the J gene end by 2 bases; junction bases not matched to a gene: 14. Filled out from reference TRBV5-8 and TRBJ2-5, the complete variable domain reads EAGVTQSPTHLIKTRGQQATLRCSPISGHTSVYWYQQALGLGLQFLLWYDEGEERNRGNFPPRFSGRQFPNYSSELNVNALELEDSALYLCASSRPLSGQVQETQYFGPGTRLLVL.

This clone was seen only once. V and J are TRBV4-1 and TRBJ1-1, with D possibly being TRBD1 (6 bases). Germline CDR1 MGHRA, CDR2 YSYEKL. This CDR3 comprises 15 residues. Trimming removed 4 bases at V and 3 bases at J, with 15 bases between. CDR3 region: CASSLNRESYTEAFF. CDR3 bases: TGCGCCAGCAGCCTCAACAGGGAATCTTACACTGAAGCTTTCTTT.

Only a few counts were recorded for this clone. The chain's CDR3 is CASSSTTSTDTQYF. DNA of the CDR3: TGTGCCAGCAGCTCGACAACTAGCACAGATACGCAGTATTTT. The chain employs TRBV7-9 and TRBJ2-3; D is unresolved. Trimming pared 4 bases from V and 0 bases from J, leaving 8 bases between. Germline CDR1 is SEHNR and CDR2 is FQNEAQ (reference sequence). The CDR3 runs 14 residues. Based on the CDR3 plus reference TRBV7-9 and TRBJ2-3, the full variable domain is DTGVSQNPRHKITKRGQNVTFRCDPISEHNRLYWYRQTLGQGPEFLTYFQNEAQLEKSRLLSDRFSAERPKGSFSTLEIQRTEQGDSAMYLCASSSTTSTDTQYFGPGTRLTVL.

The chain has TRBV5-5 and TRBJ2-3; 10 nucleotides match TRBD1. The CDR3 covers 15 residues. With 4 bases clipped from V and 3 bases from J, the junction kept 5 bases outside the gene matches. Germline values: CDR1 SGHKS, CDR2 YYEKEE (reference sequence). CDR3 sequence reads: CASSNPGQGTDTQYF. The DNA of the CDR3 is TGTGCCAGCAGCAACCCGGGACAGGGGACAGATACGCAGTATTTT.

The chain carries TRBV6-5 and TRBJ2-6; TRBD1 might be the D (6 bases). Trimming stripped 6 bases from V and 4 bases from J, with 13 bases between. The CDR3 runs 15 residues. CDR1 and CDR2 (germline): MNHEY, SVGAGI. The CDR3: CASRAGTWGANVLTF. The CDR3 nucleotides are TGTGCCAGCAGGGCCGGGACATGGGGGGCCAACGTCCTGACTTTC.

V and J are TRBV3-1 (or the pseudogene TRBV3-2) and TRBJ2-3; 9 bases agree with TRBD2. From germline, CDR1 is LGHDT and CDR2 YNNKEL (reference sequence). The trim removed 4 bases at V and 1 base at J, leaving 6 bases unmatched. The CDR3 contains 16 residues. This CDR3 is CASSPLASGGTDTQYF. As DNA, the CDR3 is TGTGCCAGCAGCCCACTGGCTAGCGGGGGCACAGATACGCAGTATTTT.

This clone was recorded once. The chain uses TRBV5-4 and TRBJ1-2; no reliable D call. The V end lost 0 bases, the J end lost 3 bases, and 3 bases lay between the germline ends. CDR3 length equals 12 residues. CDR1 SGHNT and CDR2 YYREEE come from the germline V gene (reference sequence). The CDR3 bases are TGTGCCAGCAGCTTGGACTACTATGGCTACACCTTC. Translating it yields CASSLDYYGYTF.

Here the CDR3 DNA reads TGTGCCAGCAGCTTTGTCCCGGGATTAACTTTGGGGGAGCTGTTTTTT. This gives the protein CASSFVPGLTLGELFF. The chain links TRBV7-9 to TRBJ2-2; TRBD2 might be the D (5 bases). Per germline, CDR1 SEHNR and CDR2 FQNEAQ (reference sequence). The CDR3 loop spans 16 amino acids. V was trimmed by 3 bases and J by 8 bases, leaving 19 bases between them.

This clone has just a few counts. This chain connects TRBV5-4 to TRBJ2-1, with D maybe TRBD2 (6 bases). This CDR3 is built from 18 residues. The germline V gene has CDR1 SGHNT and CDR2 YYREEE (reference sequence). V shed 2 bases and J shed 4 bases, with 22 bases lying between them. The CDR3 loop is CASSFSGLLTGDYNEQFF. The CDR3 region has the DNA TGTGCCAGCAGCTTTTCGGGTCTGCTAACGGGGGATTACAATGAGCAGTTCTTC.

This chain joins TRBV7-9 and TRBJ2-3, with 9 bases fitting TRBD1. The CDR3 runs 16 residues. The V gene end was trimmed by 5 bases and the J gene end by 4 bases; junction bases not matched to a gene: 10. From germline, CDR1 is SEHNR and CDR2 FQNEAQ (reference sequence). The CDR3 DNA sequence: TGTGCCAGCAGCGGACGGACAGGGGTTTTCGCAGATACGCAGTATTTT. Its protein product is CASSGRTGVFADTQYF.

The chain employs TRBV5-1 and TRBJ1-2; D unresolved. Germline CDR1 SGHRS, CDR2 YFSETQ. V gave up 0 bases and J gave up 0 bases, with 15 bases separating them. The CDR3 totals 17 residues. CDR3 sequence (DNA): TGCGCCAGCAGCTTGGTGGAAAGCAGGAGAGCTAACTATGGCTACACCTTC. This encodes CASSLVESRRANYGYTF.

The chain combines TRBV27 with TRBJ1-4, with D tentatively TRBD1 (5 bases). The V and J ends lost 4 bases and 7 bases respectively, with 13 bases between them. The CDR3 runs 14 residues. The germline V gene has CDR1 MNHEY and CDR2 SMNVEV (reference sequence). This CDR3 reads CASSYAGPREKLFF. CDR3 coding DNA: TGTGCCAGCAGTTACGCAGGGCCCCGTGAAAAACTGTTTTTT.

The chain has TRBV30 and TRBJ2-7; tentatively, D is TRBD1 (6 bases). The CDR3 consists of 13 residues. The V gene lost 4 bases and the J gene lost 4 bases, with 14 bases spanning the gap. Looked up from germline, CDR1 is GTSNPN and CDR2 is SVGIG (reference sequence). The CDR3 DNA is TGTGCCTGGAATCCGGGACACTCATACGAGCAGTACTTC. Residues: CAWNPGHSYEQYF.

This clone has just a few counts. The chain uses TRBV14 and TRBJ2-2; D is tentatively TRBD1 or TRBD2 (6 bases each). This CDR3 region has 17 residues. V was pared by 4 bases and J by 6 bases, with 21 bases between. Germline V gene lookup returns CDR1 SGHDN and CDR2 FVKESK. The CDR3 bases are TGTGCCAGCAGCCCAGGGGACTTGTCGTTCGACGCCGGGGAGCTGTTTTTT. Protein sequence: CASSPGDLSFDAGELFF.

The chain links TRBV9 to TRBJ1-2, with a weak D call TRBD1 (5 bases). V lost 0 bases and J 2 bases, leaving 14 bases between the germline ends. CDR3 size: 16 residues. The germline V gene has CDR1 SGDLS and CDR2 YYNGEE. The CDR3 loop is CASSVGRASANYGYTF. The CDR3, as DNA: TGTGCCAGCAGCGTAGGCAGGGCATCCGCAAACTATGGCTACACCTTC.

The chain uses TRBV6-2 or TRBV6-3 and TRBJ1-3; D not certain. The CDR3 loop spans 12 amino acids. The germline V gene encodes CDR1 MNHEY and CDR2 SVGEGT. V was shortened by 5 bases and J by 2 bases, with 4 bases between the two germline ends. CDR3 nucleotide sequence: TGTGCCAGCAGTCTGACTGGAAACACCATATATTTT. This gives the protein CASSLTGNTIYF.

V gene TRBV2 combines with J gene TRBJ1-5, with 12 bases matching TRBD1. V shed 6 bases, J shed 6 bases, and the junction held 15 bases outside the gene matches. The CDR3 length is 18 residues. Germline assignment: CDR1 SNHLY and CDR2 FYNNEI. CDR3 nucleotides: TGTGCCAGCAGGAAGGGACAGGGGGCCTCCAAGTTTCGTCAGCCCCAGCATTTT. Protein: CASRKGQGASKFRQPQHF.

The J gene is TRBJ2-3, the V gene TRBV19; TRBD2 might be the D (7 bases). The CDR3 length is 16 residues. The germline V and J ends were trimmed by 6 bases and 0 bases, with 16 bases remaining between them. Per the germline V gene, CDR1 is LNHDA and CDR2 is SQIVND (reference sequence). CDR3 amino acids: CASSPSWGGSTDTQYF. The CDR3 bases are TGTGCCAGTAGCCCTTCTTGGGGGGGCAGCACAGATACGCAGTATTTT.

For the CDR3, the DNA is TGCGCCAGCAGCCATCTTGAGAGGCAGGGGCGTGGGGCCAACGTCCTGACTTTC. It codes for CASSHLERQGRGANVLTF. This chain joins TRBV4-1 and TRBJ2-6; D perhaps matches TRBD1 (6 bases). CDR3 length: 18 amino acids. V was pared by 3 bases and J by 3 bases, with 18 bases between. The germline V gene encodes CDR1 MGHRA and CDR2 YSYEKL.

The chain is built from TRBV10-1 and TRBJ2-3; TRBD1 matches at 11 bases. The CDR3 loop spans 14 amino acids. With V trimmed by 6 bases and J by 7 bases, 6 bases remained unmatched. Germline loops: CDR1 WNHNN, CDR2 SYGVQD (reference sequence). The CDR3 region has the DNA TGCGCCAGCAGCGGAGGACAGGGGGCGTATACGCAGTATTTT. Translating gives CASSGGQGAYTQYF.

This clone was counted a few times. This chain's CDR3 is CASSEEHHPNEQFF. As DNA, the CDR3 is TGTGCCAGCAGTGAAGAACACCACCCCAATGAGCAGTTCTTC. The chain links TRBV2 to TRBJ2-1, with unresolved D. The CDR3 has 14 residues. Germline CDR1 SNHLY, CDR2 FYNNEI. V was pared by 1 base and J by 6 bases, with 10 bases between.

The chain joins TRBV5-1 to TRBJ1-1, with a weak D call TRBD1 (6 bases). The CDR3 is made up of 14 amino acids. Per germline, CDR1 SGHRS and CDR2 YFSETQ. Between the trimmed V and J ends, which lost 6 bases and 4 bases, there was a span of 16 bases. CDR3 protein: CASKWGRGVTEAFF. CDR3 in DNA: TGCGCCAGCAAATGGGGCAGGGGAGTCACTGAAGCTTTCTTT.

In regard to this clone: Other DNA sequences within the sample encode an identical CDR3. The DNA for the CDR3 is TGTGCCAGCAGTGGTCTGGGGGGGGGATACGAGCAGTACTTC. This codes for CASSGLGGGYEQYF. The rearrangement joins TRBV25-1 to TRBJ2-7, with 7 bases matching TRBD2. The CDR3 contains 14 residues. Trimming took 4 bases from V and 4 from J; bases not matched to a gene: 7. Per germline, CDR1 MGHDK and CDR2 SYGVNS.

This clone was picked up a small number of times. The chain uses TRBV30 and TRBJ2-7, with TRBD1 as a possible D gene (5 bases). CDR3 length: 11 amino acids. Germline V gene lookup returns CDR1 GTSNPN and CDR2 SVGIG (reference sequence). V was shortened by 6 bases and J by 5 bases, with 11 bases between the two germline ends. The CDR3 sequence is CACKQDNEQYF. CDR3 coding DNA: TGTGCCTGCAAACAGGATAACGAGCAGTACTTC.

The CDR3 DNA follows: TGTGCCAGTAGAAGTGGACCAGGGGGCACTGAAGCTTTCTTT. Residues: CASRSGPGGTEAFF. The chain is built from TRBV19 and TRBJ1-1; 7 bases are shared with TRBD1. There are 14 residues in the CDR3. The V segment lost 6 bases and the J segment 4 bases; nucleotides outside the gene matches: 8. Per germline, CDR1 LNHDA and CDR2 SQIVND (reference sequence).

The sample holds one count of this clone. The chain employs TRBV5-1 and TRBJ1-1; D possibly corresponds to TRBD1 (6 bases). In germline, CDR1 is SGHRS, CDR2 YFSETQ. CDR3 size: 13 residues. V was pared by 3 bases and J by 11 bases, with 17 bases between. DNA for the CDR3: TGCGCCAGCAGCTCCCGGGGACCTCAGGGGGCTTTCTTT. It yields the protein CASSSRGPQGAFF.

The rearrangement links TRBV19 to TRBJ2-2, with 13 bases aligning to TRBD2. Per the germline V gene, CDR1 is LNHDA and CDR2 is SQIVND (reference sequence). The CDR3 is made up of 14 amino acids. Losses at the gene ends were 9 bases for V and 7 bases for J; bases not matched to a gene: 5. CDR3 protein: CASGTSGVDGELFF. DNA for the CDR3: TGTGCCAGCGGGACTAGCGGGGTCGACGGGGAGCTGTTTTTT.

The chain couples TRBV5-1 to TRBJ2-1, with 8 bases that match TRBD1. The germline V gene encodes CDR1 SGHRS and CDR2 YFSETQ. This CDR3 region has 15 residues. The V segment lost 4 bases and the J segment 6 bases; nucleotides outside the gene matches: 9. The CDR3 loop is CASSRGPGQVNEQFF. The DNA for the CDR3 is TGCGCCAGCAGCCGAGGCCCGGGACAGGTCAATGAGCAGTTCTTC.

The V and J genes are TRBV11-3 and TRBJ2-7; 10 bases match TRBD2. V lost 5 bases, J lost 1 base, and 14 bases stayed unmatched. Germline V lookup: CDR1 SGHNT, CDR2 YENEEA. This CDR3 is built from 18 residues. The CDR3 sequence is CASSNKTGLAGVSYEQYF. Written as DNA, the CDR3 is TGTGCCAGCAGCAACAAGACGGGGCTAGCGGGGGTATCCTACGAGCAGTACTTC.